What follows describes a single T cell receptor beta chain. Its antigen is undetermined. This record belongs to a study of T cells in Graves' hyperthyroidism and ophthalmopathy. Study-level results: Blood also showed most of the thyroid clonotypes that were expanded above 0.001.

In germline, CDR1 is MNHEY, CDR2 SVGEGT. With 8 bases removed from V and 3 bases from J, the gap between germline ends came to 11 bases. The CDR3 extends over 12 amino acids. The CDR3 regions of TCR beta were amplified from RNA transcripts. The HTBI primer set drove a first-round RT-PCR of the TCR CDR3. MiXCR, run by TCRdb on the multiplex PCR reads, gives a single entry per CDR3 protein. This sample carries fewer than 550,000 distinct CDR3 sequences, roughly 14% of them seen once, and the ten largest clones take roughly an eighth. No ophthalmopathy progression within 18 months constituted stable Graves' hyperthyroidism. PBMCs stemmed from 10 ml fresh peripheral blood.

This receptor was identified in a woman aged 18 to 35 with Graves' hyperthyroidism. The V call is TRBV6-2 or TRBV6-3, the J call TRBJ2-7; TRBD2 might be the D (6 bases). The sample taken for sequencing was blood. The CDR3 DNA reads as TGTGCCAGCCGGGACTGGAGCTACGAGCAGTACTTC. It encodes CASRDWSYEQYF.